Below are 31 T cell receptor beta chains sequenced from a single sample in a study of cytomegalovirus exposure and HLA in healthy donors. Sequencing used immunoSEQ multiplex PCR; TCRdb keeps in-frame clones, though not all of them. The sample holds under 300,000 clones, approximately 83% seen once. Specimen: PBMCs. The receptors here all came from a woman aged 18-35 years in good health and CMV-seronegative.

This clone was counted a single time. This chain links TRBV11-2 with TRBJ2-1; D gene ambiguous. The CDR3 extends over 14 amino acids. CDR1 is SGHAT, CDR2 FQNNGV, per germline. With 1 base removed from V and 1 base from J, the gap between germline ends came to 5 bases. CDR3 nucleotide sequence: TGTGCCAGCAGCTTAGTACGGTCCTACAATGAGCAGTTCTTC. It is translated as CASSLVRSYNEQFF. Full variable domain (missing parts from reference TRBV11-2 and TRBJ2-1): EAGVAQSPRYKIIEKRQSVAFWCNPISGHATLYWYQQILGQGPKLLIQFQNNGVVDDSQLPKDRFSAERLKGVDSTLKIQPAKLEDSAVYLCASSLVRSYNEQFFGPGTRLTVL.

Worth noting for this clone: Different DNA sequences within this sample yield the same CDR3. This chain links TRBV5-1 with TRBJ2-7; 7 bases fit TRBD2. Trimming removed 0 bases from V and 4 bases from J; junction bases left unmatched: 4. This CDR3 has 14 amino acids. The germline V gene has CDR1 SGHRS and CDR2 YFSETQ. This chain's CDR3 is CASSLASGAYEQYF. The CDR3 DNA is TGCGCCAGCAGCTTGGCCAGCGGGGCATACGAGCAGTACTTC.

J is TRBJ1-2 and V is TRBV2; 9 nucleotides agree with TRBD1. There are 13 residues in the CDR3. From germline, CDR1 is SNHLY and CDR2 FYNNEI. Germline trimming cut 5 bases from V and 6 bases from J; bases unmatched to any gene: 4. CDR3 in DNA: TGTGCCAGCAGTCCCCGGGACAGGGATGGCTACACCTTC. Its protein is CASSPRDRDGYTF.

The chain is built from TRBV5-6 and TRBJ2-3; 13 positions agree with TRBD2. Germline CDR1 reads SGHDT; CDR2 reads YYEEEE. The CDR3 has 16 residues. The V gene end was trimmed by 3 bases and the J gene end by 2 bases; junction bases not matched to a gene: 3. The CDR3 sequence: CASSWGTSGNTDTQYF. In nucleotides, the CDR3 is TGTGCCAGCAGCTGGGGGACTAGCGGGAACACAGATACGCAGTATTTT.

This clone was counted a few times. The DNA of the CDR3 is TGTGCCAGCAGTGGGACAGGCGGAGATACGCAGTATTTT. Protein sequence: CASSGTGGDTQYF. This chain joins TRBV2 and TRBJ2-3; 7 positions match TRBD1. From germline, CDR1 is SNHLY and CDR2 FYNNEI. J gave up 5 bases and V 4 bases, and 3 bases lay outside the gene matches. The CDR3 extends over 13 amino acids.

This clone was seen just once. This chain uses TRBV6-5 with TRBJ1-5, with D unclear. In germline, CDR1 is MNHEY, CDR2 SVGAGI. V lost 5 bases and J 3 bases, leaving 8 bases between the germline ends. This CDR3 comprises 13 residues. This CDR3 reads CASSERDNQPQHF. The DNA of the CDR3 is TGTGCCAGCAGTGAGAGGGACAATCAGCCCCAGCATTTT.

The CDR3, as DNA: TGTGCCAGCAGTCTTCCCCATAGCGGGCCCAGCACAGATACGCAGTATTTT. Translated, it gives CASSLPHSGPSTDTQYF. The chain uses TRBV5-4 and TRBJ2-3; 7 bases line up with TRBD2. Germline V gives CDR1 SGHNT, CDR2 YYREEE (reference sequence). The CDR3 contains 17 residues. J was trimmed by 0 bases and V by 5 bases; bases with no gene match: 12.

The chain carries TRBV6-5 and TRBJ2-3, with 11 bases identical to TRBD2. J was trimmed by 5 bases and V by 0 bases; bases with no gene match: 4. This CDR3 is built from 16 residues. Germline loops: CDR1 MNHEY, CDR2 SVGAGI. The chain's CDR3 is CASSYSILAGEDTQYF. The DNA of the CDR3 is TGTGCCAGCAGTTACTCGATACTAGCGGGGGAAGATACGCAGTATTTT.

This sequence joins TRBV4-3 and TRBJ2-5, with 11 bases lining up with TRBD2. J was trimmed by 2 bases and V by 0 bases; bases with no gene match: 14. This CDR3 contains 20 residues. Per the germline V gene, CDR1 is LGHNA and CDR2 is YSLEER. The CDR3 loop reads CASSQEPLAGGRNQQETQYF. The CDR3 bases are TGCGCCAGCAGCCAAGAACCCTTAGCGGGGGGGCGCAACCAACAAGAGACCCAGTACTTC.

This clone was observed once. The CDR3, as DNA: TGTGCCAGCAGCGAGTTTGGGACAGGTCATCAGCCCCAGCATTTT. Encoded protein: CASSEFGTGHQPQHF. The rearrangement joins TRBV7-6 to TRBJ1-5, with 8 positions matching TRBD1. From germline, CDR1 is SGHVS and CDR2 FNYEAQ. The CDR3 totals 15 residues. The V segment lost 5 bases and the J segment 5 bases; nucleotides outside the gene matches: 8.

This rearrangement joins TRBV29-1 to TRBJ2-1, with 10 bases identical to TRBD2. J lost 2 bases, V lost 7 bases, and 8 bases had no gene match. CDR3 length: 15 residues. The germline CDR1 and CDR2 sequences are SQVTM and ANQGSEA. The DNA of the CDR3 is TGCAGCGCCCATGGACTAGCGGAGGCCTACAATGAGCAGTTCTTC. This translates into CSAHGLAEAYNEQFF.

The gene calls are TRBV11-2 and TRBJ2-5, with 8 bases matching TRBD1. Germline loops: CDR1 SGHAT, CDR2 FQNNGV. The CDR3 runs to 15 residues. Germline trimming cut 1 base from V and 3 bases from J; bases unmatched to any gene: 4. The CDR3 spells CASSLGQGAKETQYF. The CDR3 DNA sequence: TGTGCCAGCAGCTTAGGCCAGGGGGCGAAAGAGACCCAGTACTTC.

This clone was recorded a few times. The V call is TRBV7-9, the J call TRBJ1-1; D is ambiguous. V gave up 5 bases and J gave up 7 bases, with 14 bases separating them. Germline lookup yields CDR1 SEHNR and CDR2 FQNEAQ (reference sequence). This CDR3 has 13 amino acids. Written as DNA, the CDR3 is TGTGCCAGCAGCCCAACCCAGGCTGTTGAAGCTTTCTTT. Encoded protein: CASSPTQAVEAFF.

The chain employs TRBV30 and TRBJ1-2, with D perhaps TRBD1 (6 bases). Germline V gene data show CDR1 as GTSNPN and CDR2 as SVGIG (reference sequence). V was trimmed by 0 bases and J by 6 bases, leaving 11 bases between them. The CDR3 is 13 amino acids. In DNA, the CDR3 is TGTGCCTGGAGTGTACAGGGAGTGGATGGCTACACCTTC. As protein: CAWSVQGVDGYTF.

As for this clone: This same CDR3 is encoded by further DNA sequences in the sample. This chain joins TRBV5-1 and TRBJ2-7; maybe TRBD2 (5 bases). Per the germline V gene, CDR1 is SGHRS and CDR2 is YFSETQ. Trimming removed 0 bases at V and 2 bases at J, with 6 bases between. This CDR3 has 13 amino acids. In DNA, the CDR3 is TGCGCCAGCAGCTTGGGAGGGACCTACGAGCAGTACTTC. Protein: CASSLGGTYEQYF.

CDR3 coding DNA: TGCGCCAGCAGCCCCAATGCGGGTCGGGCGCAGTACTTC. Translating gives CASSPNAGRAQYF. The V gene is TRBV4-3, the J gene TRBJ2-7; a weak D match, TRBD2 (5 bases). Germline V lookup: CDR1 LGHNA, CDR2 YSLEER. V was shortened by 4 bases and J by 9 bases, with 16 bases between the two germline ends. The CDR3 spans 13 residues.

The CDR3, as DNA: TGCAGCGTTGGGCGGGGCGGAGGGGTGAAAGAGACCCAGTACTTC. Its translation: CSVGRGGGVKETQYF. The chain links TRBV29-1 to TRBJ2-5; D might be TRBD2 (6 bases). CDR3 size: 15 residues. The germline V and J ends were trimmed by 4 bases and 3 bases, with 18 bases remaining between them. In germline, CDR1 is SQVTM, CDR2 ANQGSEA. The variable domain in full, completed from reference TRBV29-1 and TRBJ2-5, reads SAVISQKPSRDICQRGTSLTIQCQVDSQVTMMFWYRQQPGQSLTLIATANQGSEATYESGFVIDKFPISRPNLTFSTLTVSNMSPEDSSIYLCSVGRGGGVKETQYFGPGTRLLVL.

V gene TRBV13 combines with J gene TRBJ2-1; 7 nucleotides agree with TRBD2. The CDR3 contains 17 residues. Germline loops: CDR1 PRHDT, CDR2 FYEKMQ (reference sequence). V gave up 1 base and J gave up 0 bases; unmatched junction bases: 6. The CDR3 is CASSLERTRPSYNEQFF. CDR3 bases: TGTGCCAGCAGCTTAGAACGGACTAGACCCTCCTACAATGAGCAGTTCTTC.

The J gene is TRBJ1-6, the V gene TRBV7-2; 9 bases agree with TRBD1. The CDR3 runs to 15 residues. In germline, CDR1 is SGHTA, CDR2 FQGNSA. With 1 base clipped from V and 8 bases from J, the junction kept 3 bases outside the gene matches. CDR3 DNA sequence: TGTGCCAGCAGCTTAGGGACAGGGGATTATTCACCCCTCCACTTT. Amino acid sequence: CASSLGTGDYSPLHF.

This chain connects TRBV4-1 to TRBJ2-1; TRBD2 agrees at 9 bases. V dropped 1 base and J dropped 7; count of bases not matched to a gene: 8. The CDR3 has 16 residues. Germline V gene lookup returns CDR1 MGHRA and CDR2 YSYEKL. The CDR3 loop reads CASSQGVIAGENEQFF. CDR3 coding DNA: TGCGCCAGCAGCCAAGGAGTAATAGCGGGAGAAAATGAGCAGTTCTTC.

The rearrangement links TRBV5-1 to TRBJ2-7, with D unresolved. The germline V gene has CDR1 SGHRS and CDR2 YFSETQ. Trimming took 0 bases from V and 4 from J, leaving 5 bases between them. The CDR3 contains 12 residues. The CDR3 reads CASSLDGYEQYF. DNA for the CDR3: TGCGCCAGCAGCTTGGACGGTTACGAGCAGTACTTC.

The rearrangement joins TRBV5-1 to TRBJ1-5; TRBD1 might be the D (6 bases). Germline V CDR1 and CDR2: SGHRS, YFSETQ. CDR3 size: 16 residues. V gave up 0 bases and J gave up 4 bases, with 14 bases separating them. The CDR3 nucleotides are TGCGCCAGCAGCTTGGGAACAGGGAATCGTAATCAGCCCCAGCATTTT. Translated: CASSLGTGNRNQPQHF.

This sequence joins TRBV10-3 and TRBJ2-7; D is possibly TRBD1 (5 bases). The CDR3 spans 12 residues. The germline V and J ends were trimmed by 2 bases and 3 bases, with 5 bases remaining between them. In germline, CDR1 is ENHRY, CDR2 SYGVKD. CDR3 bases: TGTGCCATCAGTGAGGACAGCTACGAGCAGTACTTC. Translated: CAISEDSYEQYF.

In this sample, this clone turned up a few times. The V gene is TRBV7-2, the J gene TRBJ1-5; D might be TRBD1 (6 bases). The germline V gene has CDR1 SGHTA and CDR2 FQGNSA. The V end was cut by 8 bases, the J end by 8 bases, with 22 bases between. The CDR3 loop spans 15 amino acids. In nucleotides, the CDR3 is TGTGCCAGCCTCCCAGGTGGACAGCTACCGAAGCCCCAGCATTTT. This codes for CASLPGGQLPKPQHF.

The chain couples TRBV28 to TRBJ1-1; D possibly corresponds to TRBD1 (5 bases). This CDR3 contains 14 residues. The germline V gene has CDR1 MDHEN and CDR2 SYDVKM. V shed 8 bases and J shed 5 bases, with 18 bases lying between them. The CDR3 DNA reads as TGTGCCAGCCGAGAATCCCGGAAGGGGACTGAAGCTTTCTTT. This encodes CASRESRKGTEAFF.

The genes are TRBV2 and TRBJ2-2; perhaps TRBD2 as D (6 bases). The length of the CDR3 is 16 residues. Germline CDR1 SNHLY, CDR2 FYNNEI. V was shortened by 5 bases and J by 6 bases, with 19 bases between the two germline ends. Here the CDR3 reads CASSLRRGFESGELFF. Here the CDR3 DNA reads TGTGCCAGCAGTCTACGGAGGGGATTCGAGTCCGGGGAGCTGTTTTTT.

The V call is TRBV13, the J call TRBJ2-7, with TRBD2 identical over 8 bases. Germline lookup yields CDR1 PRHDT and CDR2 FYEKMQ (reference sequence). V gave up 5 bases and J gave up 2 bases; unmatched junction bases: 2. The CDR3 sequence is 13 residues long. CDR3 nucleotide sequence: TGTGCCAGCAGCAAACTAGCGGCCTACGAGCAGTACTTC. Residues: CASSKLAAYEQYF.

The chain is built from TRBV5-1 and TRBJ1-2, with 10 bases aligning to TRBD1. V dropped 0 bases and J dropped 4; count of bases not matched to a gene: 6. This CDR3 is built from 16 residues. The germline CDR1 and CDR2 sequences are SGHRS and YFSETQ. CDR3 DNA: TGCGCCAGCAGCTTGGAGGGGACAGGGGTCATCTATGGCTACACCTTC. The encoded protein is CASSLEGTGVIYGYTF. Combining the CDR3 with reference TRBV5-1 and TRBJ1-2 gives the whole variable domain KAGVTQTPRYLIKTRGQQVTLSCSPISGHRSVSWYQQTPGQGLQFLFEYFSETQRNKGNFPGRFSGRQFSNSRSEMNVSTLELGDSALYLCASSLEGTGVIYGYTFGSGTRLTVV.

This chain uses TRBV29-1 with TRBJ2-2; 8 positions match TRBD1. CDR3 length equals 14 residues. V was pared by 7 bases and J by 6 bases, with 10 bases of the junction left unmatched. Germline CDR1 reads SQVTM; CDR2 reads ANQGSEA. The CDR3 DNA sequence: TGCAGCGCCTTGGACAGGGCGGCGGCCGGGGAGCTGTTTTTT. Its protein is CSALDRAAAGELFF.

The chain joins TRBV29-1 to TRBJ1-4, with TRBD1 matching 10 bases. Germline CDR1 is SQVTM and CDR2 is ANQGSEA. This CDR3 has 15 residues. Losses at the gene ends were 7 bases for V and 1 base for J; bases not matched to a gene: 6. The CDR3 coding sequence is TGCAGCGCCCGGGACAGGGGTGGAACTAATGAAAAACTGTTTTTT. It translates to CSARDRGGTNEKLFF.

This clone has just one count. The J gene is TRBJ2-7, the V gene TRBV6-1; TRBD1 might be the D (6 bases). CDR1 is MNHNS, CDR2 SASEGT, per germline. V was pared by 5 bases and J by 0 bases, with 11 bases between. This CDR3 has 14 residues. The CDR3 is CASSSRDTSYEQYF. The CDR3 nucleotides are TGTGCCAGCAGTTCACGGGACACCTCCTACGAGCAGTACTTC.